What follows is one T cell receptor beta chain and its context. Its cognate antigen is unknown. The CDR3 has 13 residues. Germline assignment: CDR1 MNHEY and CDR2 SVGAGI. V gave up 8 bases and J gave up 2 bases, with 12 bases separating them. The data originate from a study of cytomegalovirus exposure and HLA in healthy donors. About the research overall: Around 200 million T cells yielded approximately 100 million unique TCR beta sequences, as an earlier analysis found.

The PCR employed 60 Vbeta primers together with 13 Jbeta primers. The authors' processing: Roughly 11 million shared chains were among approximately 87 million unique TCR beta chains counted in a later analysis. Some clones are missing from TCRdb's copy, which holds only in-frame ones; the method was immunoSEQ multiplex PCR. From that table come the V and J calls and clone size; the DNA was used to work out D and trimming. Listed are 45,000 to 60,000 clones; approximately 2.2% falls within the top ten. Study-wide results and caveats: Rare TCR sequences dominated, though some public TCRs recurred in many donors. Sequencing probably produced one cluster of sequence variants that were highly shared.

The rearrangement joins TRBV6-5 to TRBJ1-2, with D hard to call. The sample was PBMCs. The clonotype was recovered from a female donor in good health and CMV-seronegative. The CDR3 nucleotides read TGTGCCAGCCGTGTGGGCAGGAACTATGGCTACACCTTC. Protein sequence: CASRVGRNYGYTF.